A selection of T cell receptor beta chains follows, all from one sample in a study of T cell repertoires in cytomegalovirus infection. TCRdb re-called the reads with MiXCR, one entry per CDR3 protein. The table has about 450,000 distinct CDR3 sequences, approximately 31% seen once. The sample consisted of PBMCs. These receptors originate from a human donor in good health (CMV status not recorded). Some clones in this sample may be carry-over from other donors' samples. Each CDR3 is given with its conserved first and last residue. A D gene is named only where the DNA matches it firmly. Where a row states a size, it is once, few, many or the class of an expanded clone; other rows omit it.

.	TRBJ2-3	TRBV28	few	CASSKGSRGLTDTQYF	TGTGCCAGCAGTAAAGGATCGCGGGGGCTCACAGATACGCAGTATTTT
.	TRBJ2-1	TRBV12-3/TRBV12-4	.	CASSFGGGEQFF	TGTGCCAGCAGTTTTGGGGGTGGTGAGCAGTTCTTC
.	TRBJ1-1	TRBV4-1	.	CASSQQQSAGGSFF	TGCGCCAGCAGCCAACAACAGTCAGCGGGTGGGTCTTTCTTT
TRBD1	TRBJ2-3	TRBV24-1	once	CATSENRGVSTDTQYF	TGTGCCACCAGTGAGAACAGGGGGGTGAGCACAGATACGCAGTATTTT
TRBD2	TRBJ2-3	TRBV7-6	many	CASRPLAGAGADTQYF	TGTGCCAGCAGACCTCTAGCGGGGGCCGGGGCAGATACGCAGTATTTT
.	TRBJ2-5	TRBV7-2	.	CARGPRGYQETQYF	TGTGCCAGAGGCCCGAGGGGGTACCAAGAGACCCAGTACTTC
.	TRBJ2-1	TRBV29-1	.	CSAPGLTYNEQFF	TGCAGCGCCCCGGGACTTACCTACAATGAGCAGTTCTTC
.	TRBJ2-7	TRBV7-9	once	CASSVTGRFDEQSF	TGTGCCAGCAGCGTGACAGGGAGGTTCGACGAGCAGTCCTTC
.	TRBJ2-7	TRBV7-8	many	CASSLAGFHASGSYEQYF	TGTGCCAGCAGCTTAGCCGGTTTCCACGCGTCCGGGTCCTACGAGCAGTACTTC
.	TRBJ2-3	TRBV11-3	.	CASSLDGGPRDTQYF	TGTGCCAGCAGCTTAGATGGGGGGCCCCGGGATACGCAGTATTTT
TRBD2	TRBJ2-7	TRBV4-1	.	CASSQVPSGAYEQYF	TGCGCCAGCAGCCAAGTCCCTAGCGGGGCCTACGAGCAGTACTTC
.	TRBJ2-3	TRBV12-3/TRBV12-4	.	CASSARHYTTDTQYF	TGTGCATCCTCGGCCAGGCACTACACCACAGATACGCAGTATTTT
TRBD1	TRBJ2-6	TRBV6-1	.	CASSFTGTGVPGANVLTF	TGTGCCAGCAGTTTCACCGGGACAGGGGTTCCTGGGGCCAACGTCCTGACTTTC
TRBD2	TRBJ2-5	TRBV5-4	.	CASSSAHRGGKETQYF	TGTGCCAGCAGCTCCGCCCATCGGGGGGGCAAAGAGACCCAGTACTTC
.	TRBJ1-4	TRBV15	few	CATGTANNEKLFF	TGTGCCACAGGGACCGCGAATAATGAAAAACTGTTTTTT
.	TRBJ1-5	TRBV7-2	many	CASSAFFNQPQHF	TGTGCCAGCAGCGCGTTTTTCAATCAGCCCCAGCATTTT
TRBD1	TRBJ2-6	TRBV19	.	CASSSTGQGGGANVLTF	TGTGCCAGTAGTTCCACAGGACAGGGCGGTGGGGCCAACGTCCTGACTTTC
.	TRBJ2-2	TRBV20-1	.	CSARDGLSTGELFF	TGCAGTGCTAGAGATGGCCTCTCCACCGGGGAGCTGTTTTTT
TRBD1	TRBJ2-1	TRBV6-1	.	CASKGASYNEQFF	TGTGCCAGCAAGGGGGCCTCCTACAATGAGCAGTTCTTC
.	TRBJ2-6	TRBV12-3/TRBV12-4	few	CANPREDLDSGANVLTF	TGTGCCAACCCGCGGGAAGACCTTGACTCTGGGGCCAACGTCCTGACTTTC
.	TRBJ2-3	TRBV4-1	.	CASSQDAATDTQYF	TGCGCCAGCAGCCAAGATGCGGCAACAGATACGCAGTATTTT
TRBD1	TRBJ1-3	TRBV7-9	.	CASSWDRAGNTIYF	TGTGCCAGCAGCTGGGACAGGGCTGGAAACACCATATATTTT
.	TRBJ2-1	TRBV7-8	many	CASRGPGGSYNEQFF	TGTGCCAGCAGGGGCCCCGGGGGCTCCTACAATGAGCAGTTCTTC